This T cell receptor beta chain derives from a study of blood T cell repertoires in COVID-19 (dated by TCRdb to the early 2020s). At the level of the whole study: Samples from collaborators originated in the United States, Italy and Spain and spanned both the acute and convalescent phases of COVID-19. The prospective study material was composed of cDNA or gDNA derived from T cells, B-cell-depleted T cells, or PBMCs. Where HLA class I and class II types were available, the types were taken from metadata supplied by the sample provider, not from assay-based typing. Nearly every sample came with metadata listing a de-identified subject ID, COVID-19 status, age in years and sex. The repertoires were released in a freely available public database meant as a resource for research on the immune response to SARS-CoV-2. Samples came from the ongoing ImmuneRACE study (first 160 participants) plus 1,254 subjects from 6 global collaborators. Deeply sampled blood TCRbeta repertoires from subjects exposed to, actively infected with, or recovered from COVID-19 were included in the dataset.

Trimming accounts for 0 bases at V and 0 bases at J, while the number of junction bases matched to no gene is 6. The cysteine opens and the phenylalanine closes a CDR3 of 18 amino acids. The retained sequence is limited to the CDR3, 54 bases, with the frame set at the first base. CDR1 and CDR2 (LGHNA, YNFKEQ) derive from the germline V gene. TCRbeta CDR3 regions were amplified from genomic DNA using the immunoSEQ Assay, a bias-controlled multiplex PCR. The paper's processing steps were these. The number of nucleated cells in each sample was estimated from the amplification of reference gene primers within the assay. Sequence reads were collapsed and filtered to measure the absolute abundance of every unique TCRbeta CDR3 rearrangement. Productive Simpson clonality was computed per sample as the square root of Simpson's diversity index over productive rearrangements. TCRdb provides this immuneACCESS table in a form limited to in-frame rearrangements. Some clones are lacking; in checked studies, under half of them reflect an unresolved V gene, and why the rest are absent is not known. The V and J calls and the clone size are those of that table, but D and trimming were determined from the DNA. Here the sample has some 42,000 clones; more than 75% occur a single time. Clones ranked in the top ten supply roughly an eighth of the sample.

Points the paper makes about the study in general: Clinical and demographic metadata were provided uncurated, with the amount varying by source and participant.

Concerning this clone: The target of this receptor is not known. No base qualities exist here, and no much larger clone lies one base off it.

Each collaborating institution followed its own protocols to collect whole blood in K2EDTA tubes. For TCRbeta analysis, collaborator samples were shipped as frozen whole blood, as isolated PBMCs, or as DNA extracted from either sample type. Sequencing input: peripheral blood. The chain was built from TRBV4-2 and TRBJ2-2; 8 bases in the middle match TRBD2. The source of this sequence is a woman aged 70 to 79 in a cohort sampled during active COVID-19. The DNA sequence reads TGTGCCAGCAGCCAAGAGAGTACTAGCGGTACGAACACCGGGGAGCTGTTTTTT. Its protein product is CASSQESTSGTNTGELFF.